Included here is one TCR beta chain sequence, with context. Its antigen remains undetermined. The sample is drawn from a study of cytomegalovirus exposure and HLA in healthy donors (TCRdb year 2017). At the level of the whole study: In an earlier analysis of some 550 of the donors, around 290 Gb of sequence data and 100 million or so unique TCR beta sequences from some 170 million T cells were reported. The later analysis used no new phenotypic data to find candidate immune exposures, relying instead on TCR beta sequences and their occurrence across donors. The study used immunosequencing to profile the T cell repertoires of several hundred subjects and linked those repertoires to cytomegalovirus serostatus. A later genetic analysis used genome-wide SNP genotypes for about three fifths of the 666 donors, treating that subset as a discovery cohort. The study was designed to test whether signatures of past pathogen exposure could be identified by cataloging public T cell receptors. Four to six DR-DQ haplotypes were handled as single units for association and clustering, since linkage in the cohort was strong. A later analysis re-analyzed previously published TCR beta repertoires from hundreds of donors and added high-resolution HLA genotyping to study TCR occurrence patterns. Every repertoire in the discovery cohort had been generated on one and the same sequencing platform. Among 300 to 500 genotyped donors of the cohort, an average of around 250,000 unique TCR beta nucleotide sequences was sequenced per donor, of which about 18% were non-productive. Of the 300 to 500 genotyped donors, 70% to 90% were placed in the genetic ancestry cluster associated with self-reported Caucasian donors. In addition to the first cohort of roughly 700 subjects, a separate validation cohort of approximately 110 different subjects was used. Alongside the repertoire data, information on donor age, sex, ethnicity and CMV serostatus was compiled. To decide whether each TCR beta V gene segment behaved as functional or pseudogenic, an earlier analysis of 587 of the donors relied on high-throughput TCR beta sequencing. The number of donors typed differed by locus, with roughly 629-640 for A, B, C, DRB1 and DQB1, approximately 500 for DQA1, 600 to 610 for DPA1, and some 470 for DPB1. Roughly 290 gigabases of sequencing data and roughly 81 million unique TCR sequences made up an early release that covered approximately 620 HLA-typed donors. HLA typing covered class I and class II loci at four-digit resolution. To predict cytomegalovirus infection status, the study combined high-throughput TCR immunosequencing, statistical association of individual TCRs with disease status, and machine learning.

The cohort comprised around 700 healthy bone marrow donors. Cohort members were all nominally healthy when sampled, although unrecorded immune exposures were likely present. The donor tested CMV seronegative and was one of the 352 seronegative cohort members. A peripheral blood sample was provided by each donor, and peripheral blood mononuclear cells were used for TCR beta sequencing. The Qiagen DNeasy Blood Extraction Kit was used to extract genomic DNA from the blood cell samples. Libraries were prepared through the immunoSEQ multiplex PCR assay. For the multiplex PCR, a mixture combining 60 forward primers for TCR Vbeta segments and 13 reverse primers for TCR Jbeta segments was used. Amplification of the CDR3 region of rearranged TCR beta genes was performed with a multiplex PCR assay on genomic DNA. The Illumina HiSeq System was used to sequence the amplified TCR beta libraries as 87-base-pair reads. Per the authors' processing: Across the 666 repertoires, a later analysis counted roughly 77 million unique TCR beta chains, roughly 11 million of which were shared by at least two donors. To remove PCR and sequencing errors, raw reads were error-corrected and collapsed into unique sequences using a nearest-neighbor algorithm that merged closely related sequences. V, D and J gene segments were assigned by aligning CDR3 sequences to IMGT reference sequences. Each retained sequence needed at least a six-nucleotide match to both a V gene segment and a J gene segment. A rearrangement was called productive if the CDR3 had no stop codons and remained in frame with V and J, and every other rearrangement was called non-productive. Following IMGT convention, CDR3 was defined as the stretch from the second conserved V-encoded cysteine up to the conserved J-encoded phenylalanine. Sequences without an unambiguous match to a single V gene segment were excluded from the earlier analysis of approximately 560 of the donors. In an earlier analysis of around 600 of the donors, V segments were called functional above 56.7% productive rearrangements and were called segregating when the between-donor standard deviation exceeded 5%. A statistical classification framework was developed to diagnose cytomegalovirus status using the catalog of TCR beta chain sequences. In a later analysis, TCR nucleotide sequences were compared against IMGT/GENE-DB human TR gene sequences so that V and J genes could be assigned. In a later analysis, CDR3 sequences and most-parsimonious VDJ recombination scenarios were assigned using the TCRdist pipeline. In a later analysis, every TCR beta chain was defined by the combination of its CDR3 amino acid sequence and its V-gene family, and reads without a unique V-gene family were dropped. In a later analysis, 500 to 650 highly shared, low-generation-probability nucleotide sequences were removed to address suspected cross-contamination and a sequencing artifact. A later analysis calculated a clonal expansion index for each public chain from normalized within-repertoire ranks of inferred template counts. Generation probabilities in a later analysis came from a VDJ recombination model fitted to out-of-frame rearrangements, and those results were checked against IGoR. In a later analysis, TCR-TCR, TCR-HLA and TCR-CMV co-occurrence was scored with hypergeometric tests, and a repertoire-size bias correction was applied to TCR pairs. To estimate false discovery rates, a later analysis permuted the HLA or CMV assignments 20 times. A later analysis grouped co-occurring TCRs with DBSCAN, adding TCRdist sequence similarity when clustering within HLA-allele-positive subsets. Repertoires with fewer than 30,000 or more than 120,000 public chains were left out of co-occurrence clustering, as were five repertoires with anomalous nucleotide sharing. Sourced from immuneACCESS, this table was stored by TCRdb with only in-frame sequences that have V and J called. A share of the clones is absent; for the studies checked, an unresolved V gene accounts for under half, and the remainder has no known explanation. V, J and clone size derive from that table, while D and trimming were established from the DNA sequence. The data table for this sample lists 130,000 or so clones. The top ten clones comprise 2% to 2.5% of the sample.

The paper's findings and limits, for the study overall: A group of highly shared sequence variants was considered likely to be a technical artifact of the sequencing pipeline. When HLA alleles, especially DR and DQ, strongly co-occurred, attributing TCR associations to individual alleles was difficult. At a false discovery rate of 0.05, a later analysis linked 16,951 TCR beta sequences to specific HLA alleles. Some IMGT-functional V segments, including TRBV6-2 and TRBV6-3, could not be distinguished by the 87-base-pair reads and were therefore excluded. A later genetic analysis associated a missense DCLRE1C variant with V-gene and J-gene trimming of TCR beta chains, and an independent cohort replicated the association. A few of the identified cytomegalovirus-associated TCR beta chains were confirmed in vitro to be specific for cytomegalovirus antigens. In a later analysis, the rate of TCR association differed among HLA loci, with DRB1 alleles having the most associated TCRs and HLA-C alleles having the fewest. Only TCR beta chains were sequenced in this cohort, and the absence of alpha or paired-chain data limited detectable features. A total of 150 or so TCR beta chains were listed by the study as associated with cytomegalovirus. Most TCR sequences were seen in very few donors, while some public TCRs were found in many individuals. According to a later analysis, most CMV-associated TCR beta chains appeared to be HLA-restricted, and the HLA associations seemed to be driven largely by CMV exposure. The presence/absence analyses assumed that sequencing depth was roughly uniform across donors, and that assumption may not be true. In a later genetic analysis, fewer N-insertions in productive TCRs were reported among donors in an Asian-associated ancestry cluster than the 666-donor mean. According to a later analysis, parvovirus B19, influenza, CMV and Epstein-Barr virus appeared linked to several top co-occurrence clusters. In a later analysis, HLA-associated TCR beta chains showed more clonal expansion and lower generation probabilities than non-associated chains that were equally common. The classifier was reported to diagnose cytomegalovirus status with high specificity and sensitivity in both the original and validation cohorts. Linkage disequilibrium might explain the correlated functional status among segregating V segments, but an unknown experimental factor could not be excluded. Fewer than 20 rarely observed V segments, including chromosome 9 orphons, were excluded from the earlier analysis of about 610 of the donors because counts were too low. It was suggested by the authors that the approach could potentially be generalized to other disease states and immunological phenotypes. CMV serostatus was the only immune exposure information available for the cohort. A further reported finding was that TCR beta sequences accurately predicted the HLA-A and HLA-B alleles for most subjects in the first cohort. In an earlier analysis of 587 of the donors, most TCR beta V segments appeared in productive rearrangements about 87% or about 30% of the time, broadly matching IMGT annotations. Because some donors lacked HLA typing at each locus, the association tests relied only on the typed subset.

CDR1 and CDR2 were assigned from the germline V gene (reference sequence) as LNHDA and SQIVND. Trimming removed 1 base from V and 4 bases from J; the gene matches leave 3 bases unexplained. The CDR3 spans 15 residues, from the cysteine through the phenylalanine. CDR3 DNA only is kept here, 45 bases in frame from base 1. Sequenced: PBMCs. The clonotype originates from a woman aged 18-29 years in good health and CMV-seronegative. The chain is made from TRBV19 and TRBJ2-3; 9 middle bases align to TRBD2. The CDR3 region: CASSIVERGADTQYF. The DNA sequence reads TGTGCCAGTAGTATAGTAGAGCGGGGGGCAGATACGCAGTATTTT.